Detailed here is one T cell receptor beta chain. Its antigen is currently unknown. This sample stems from a study of post-analysis software for immune sequencing data. Study-wide results and limits: Compared with controls, patients had more of about five TRBV segments, including TRBV5-6, TRBV5-1 and TRBV20-1.

V was trimmed by 1 base and J by 7 bases, leaving 8 bases between them. CDR3 length equals 13 residues. Germline CDR1 is DFQATT and CDR2 is SNEGSKA (reference sequence). Unique molecular identifiers were present in the TCR beta cDNA libraries. One entry per CDR3 protein, called by TCRdb with MiXCR from the PCR reads. This sample has about 200,000 distinct CDR3 sequences, with 25% to 30% found just once. This TCR came from a girl aged 2-17 years with multiple sclerosis. Sequencing was done on a sample of blood. This chain joins TRBV20-1 and TRBJ1-6, with a possible D match to TRBD1 (6 bases). CDR3 sequence: CSARGDTNSPLHF. The CDR3 coding sequence is TGCAGTGCTAGAGGGGACACAAATTCACCCCTCCACTTT.